This T cell receptor beta chain comes out of a study of blood T cell repertoires in COVID-19. Overall study: The United States, Italy and Spain supplied acute and convalescent COVID-19 samples.

Here immunoSEQ multiplex PCR was the method, and the copy in TCRdb shows in-frame clones only, minus some. The sample holds some 190,000 clones, about 88% seen once. Trimming took 4 bases from V and 8 from J; bases not matched to a gene: 13. This CDR3 spans 16 amino acids. Germline assignment: CDR1 SGHRS and CDR2 YFSETQ. Sequences were obtained from PBMCs or T cells enriched from blood (not recorded which). This clonotype was obtained from a woman between 40 and 50 years old in a cohort exposed to, infected with or recovered from COVID-19 (not recorded which). The chain has TRBV5-1 and TRBJ1-1, with 11 bases lining up with TRBD1. The CDR3 DNA sequence: TGCGCCAGCAGCCGACGCCACGGGACAGGGGGGCAGGAAGCTTTCTTT. Amino acids: CASSRRHGTGGQEAFF.